The clone carrying this T cell receptor (beta chain) was seen more than once but under ten times. Its specificity is not known. These data come from a study of beta chain features in type 1 diabetes. Isolated RNA was reverse transcribed in full, so expressed TCRB transcripts were sequenced. The table came from immunoSEQ multiplex PCR; TCRdb's copy has only in-frame clones and leaves some out. The sample comprises a few hundred thousand clones, approximately 13% of which are singletons, and approximately 0.018% rests with the top ten. Around 100 mL of blood, on average, came from one heparinised draw per donor. The study, taken as a whole, reports: At VDJ recombination sites, type 1 diabetes patients had fewer insertions and more deleted nucleotides. PCR, the amplification step, might favor shorter templates, equally in patients and controls. There was a moderate but significant shortening of TCRB CDR3s in all four CD4+ subsets of Type 1 diabetes patients.

The germline V gene encodes CDR1 SGHRS and CDR2 YFSETQ. This CDR3 spans 15 amino acids. Trimming left V 3 bases short and J 1 base short, with 13 bases between. J is TRBJ1-1 and V is TRBV5-1; perhaps TRBD1 as D (6 bases). Sequencing used naive CD4+ T cells from blood. The TCR sequence derives from a man under 40 with type 1 diabetes. CDR3 sequence reads: CASSSRTAPNTEAFF. As DNA, the CDR3 is TGCGCCAGCAGCTCAAGGACAGCTCCGAACACTGAAGCTTTCTTT.